The 15 T cell receptor beta chains listed next were all sequenced from one sample in a study of T cell responses to AZD1222 COVID-19 vaccine. The table came from immunoSEQ multiplex PCR; TCRdb's copy has only in-frame clones and leaves some out. The sample gives 200,000 or so clones, more than 80% of which show up once; 5% to 7% is in the top ten. The material sequenced was peripheral blood, taken on day 0 of AZD1222 vaccination. The receptor source for this set is an adult in good health.

The chain carries TRBV6-6 and TRBJ2-7, with D hard to call. The CDR3 runs 12 residues. V was cut by 8 bases and J by 4 bases, with 12 bases left in between. Looked up from germline, CDR1 is MNHNY and CDR2 is SVGAGI (reference sequence). The CDR3 loop is CASAPFRYEQYF. CDR3 in DNA: TGTGCCAGCGCACCATTTAGATACGAGCAGTACTTC.

This chain links TRBV10-1 with TRBJ2-6, with D possibly TRBD1 on 6 matching bases. CDR1 WNHNN and CDR2 SYGVQD come from the germline V gene (reference sequence). The CDR3 runs 15 residues. V was shortened by 6 bases and J by 0 bases, with 9 bases between the two germline ends. The CDR3 nucleotides read TGCGCCAGCAGCGGACAGATCTCTGGGGCCAACGTCCTGACTTTC. It specifies CASSGQISGANVLTF.

This chain joins TRBV19 and TRBJ2-1; 10 bases fit TRBD2. CDR3 length: 15 amino acids. CDR1 is LNHDA, CDR2 SQIVND, per germline (reference sequence). J was trimmed by 4 bases and V by 5 bases; bases with no gene match: 5. This CDR3 reads CASSPLAGVYNEQFF. CDR3 bases: TGTGCCAGTAGTCCGCTAGCGGGGGTTTACAATGAGCAGTTCTTC.

As for this clone: The same CDR3 arises from other DNA sequences in this sample as well. The V gene is TRBV7-9, the J gene TRBJ2-7; the D gene is possibly TRBD1 (6 bases). The CDR3 contains 11 residues. Per the germline V gene, CDR1 is SEHNR and CDR2 is FQNEAQ (reference sequence). The V gene lost 5 bases and the J gene lost 6 bases, with 8 bases spanning the gap. CDR3 sequence: CASSQGREQYF. CDR3 in DNA: TGTGCCAGCAGCCAGGGGCGCGAGCAGTACTTC.

This chain joins TRBV18 and TRBJ2-3; D gene uncertain. Per the germline V gene, CDR1 is KGHSH and CDR2 is LQKENI. V was clipped by 3 bases and J by 2 bases, with 12 bases between them. The length of the CDR3 is 15 residues. The CDR3 spells CASSPPGHLTDTQYF. The CDR3 nucleotides are TGTGCCAGCTCACCGCCGGGCCACCTCACAGATACGCAGTATTTT.

This clone was recorded only once. V usage is TRBV12-3 or TRBV12-4 and J usage is TRBJ2-5; weak D call: TRBD1 (5 bases). CDR3 length: 13 residues. V was shortened by 5 bases and J by 3 bases, with 10 bases between the two germline ends. The CDR3 protein is CASSQGVKETQYF. CDR3 DNA: TGTGCCAGCAGTCAAGGGGTAAAAGAGACCCAGTACTTC.

J is TRBJ2-7 and V is TRBV4-1; the match to TRBD2 covers 10 bases. J gave up 5 bases and V 4 bases, and 2 bases lay outside the gene matches. The CDR3 spans 13 residues. CDR1 and CDR2 (germline): MGHRA, YSYEKL. CDR3 protein: CASSLGTSDEQYF. CDR3 in DNA: TGCGCCAGCAGCCTGGGGACTAGCGACGAGCAGTACTTC.

The genes are TRBV30 and TRBJ2-7; D is perhaps TRBD1 (6 bases). This CDR3 has 15 residues. Trimming removed 3 bases from V and 1 base from J, with 16 bases in between. Germline CDR1 GTSNPN, CDR2 SVGIG (reference sequence). In DNA, the CDR3 is TGTGCCTGGAGCTCAGCAGGGGTCCTTTCCTACGAGCAGTACTTC. This gives the protein CAWSSAGVLSYEQYF.

This sequence joins TRBV19 and TRBJ2-5; tentatively, D is TRBD1 or TRBD2 (7 bases each). Trimming shortened V by 3 bases and J by 4 bases, and 24 bases separated the two germline ends. Germline assignment: CDR1 LNHDA and CDR2 SQIVND (reference sequence). The CDR3 has 18 amino acids. The CDR3 here is CASSILPESGGGVETQYF. The CDR3 bases are TGTGCCAGTAGTATCCTACCGGAATCAGGGGGGGGAGTAGAGACCCAGTACTTC.

V usage is TRBV11-1 and J usage is TRBJ1-1; TRBD1 matches 9 bases. With V trimmed by 7 bases and J by 1 base, 7 bases remained unmatched. CDR1 is SGHAT and CDR2 is FQDESV in the germline V gene (reference sequence). This CDR3 contains 15 residues. The CDR3 nucleotides read TGTGCCAGCACCCCTCGGGACAGGGAGAACACTGAAGCTTTCTTT. It encodes CASTPRDRENTEAFF.

To note about this clone: The same CDR3 arises from other DNA sequences in this sample as well. The chain is built from TRBV18 and TRBJ2-7; D unclear. With 5 bases removed from V and 0 bases from J, the gap between germline ends came to 5 bases. The CDR3 contains 12 residues. Germline assignment: CDR1 KGHSH and CDR2 LQKENI. CDR3 loop: CASSDSSYEQYF. The CDR3 DNA follows: TGTGCCAGCTCAGATAGCTCCTACGAGCAGTACTTC.

The chain links TRBV30 to TRBJ1-2; possibly TRBD1 for D (6 bases). From germline, CDR1 is GTSNPN and CDR2 SVGIG (reference sequence). V was cut by 7 bases and J by 1 base, with 13 bases left in between. CDR3 size: 13 residues. CDR3 loop: CAFRDINNYGYTF. The CDR3 DNA follows: TGTGCCTTCCGGGACATTAATAACTATGGCTACACCTTC.

The chain uses TRBV5-1 and TRBJ2-3, with 7 bases that match TRBD2. Germline values: CDR1 SGHRS, CDR2 YFSETQ. V shed 4 bases, J shed 2 bases, and the junction held 13 bases outside the gene matches. This CDR3 is 17 amino acids long. CDR3 nucleotides: TGCGCCAGCAGCCTAGGGACTAACATAGGGGTCACAGATACGCAGTATTTT. Translating gives CASSLGTNIGVTDTQYF. The full variable domain, its missing parts supplied by reference TRBV5-1 and TRBJ2-3, is KAGVTQTPRYLIKTRGQQVTLSCSPISGHRSVSWYQQTPGQGLQFLFEYFSETQRNKGNFPGRFSGRQFSNSRSEMNVSTLELGDSALYLCASSLGTNIGVTDTQYFGPGTRLTVL.

The rearrangement uses TRBV27 and TRBJ1-5; D ambiguous. This CDR3 contains 13 residues. V shed 2 bases and J shed 8 bases, with 10 bases lying between them. From germline, CDR1 is MNHEY and CDR2 SMNVEV (reference sequence). The chain's CDR3 is CASSLRPLEPQHF. The CDR3 DNA is TGTGCCAGCAGTTTAAGACCCCTCGAGCCCCAGCATTTT.

The rearrangement links TRBV6-6 to TRBJ2-1; 8 bases fit TRBD2. Germline V CDR1 and CDR2: MNHNY, SVGAGI (reference sequence). The CDR3 length is 16 residues. The junction had 12 bases not matched to a gene; V was cut back by 4 bases and J by 7 bases. CDR3 nucleotides: TGTGCCAGCAGTTCCCCCTTGGGTAGCGGGGCTAATGAGCAGTTCTTC. Translation: CASSSPLGSGANEQFF.